The clone carrying this T cell receptor beta chain has a count of ten or more. Its target is not known. V lost 6 bases to trimming and J lost 4 bases, with 6 bases between them. The CDR3 is 11 residues long. Looked up from germline, CDR1 is MNHNY and CDR2 is SVGAGI (reference sequence). These data are taken from a study of identical twins. TCRdb passed the 5' RACE reads through MiXCR, listing each CDR3 protein once. The sample consists of roughly 700,000 distinct CDR3 sequences, over 8.5% of them appearing once. Study outcomes and limitations: Weaker excess sharing between twins was seen in beta out-of-frame sequences. Clonotypes of the beta chain that were abundant in cord blood carried fewer insertions (memory repertoires showed none). Models predicted too little out-of-frame TCR alpha sharing in monozygotic twins.

The same sample was also used in a study of yellow fever vaccine responses in identical twins. That investigation notes: Convergence reportedly seemed to mark part of the twins' vaccine T cell response, with personalization marking the rest.

The chain uses TRBV6-6 and TRBJ2-5; D not certain. This TCR was sampled from a woman younger than 35 in good health. The sequenced sample was PBMCs. CDR3 nucleotides: TGTGCCAGCAGCGCGGTAGAGACCCAGTACTTC. The encoded protein is CASSAVETQYF.